This T cell receptor beta chain was recovered during a study of beta chain features in type 1 diabetes. Study findings and constraints: Shortening that was moderate but significant affected the TCRB CDR3s of Type 1 diabetes patients in all four CD4+ subsets. Diminished insertions and augmented deletions at VDJ junctions characterized type 1 diabetes patients.

Germline V gene sequence: CDR1 SGHNT, CDR2 YYREEE (reference sequence). The V gene lost 4 bases and the J gene lost 5 bases, with 18 bases spanning the gap. There are 15 residues in the CDR3. Details on this clone: Its cognate antigen is unknown.

What was sequenced were expressed TCRB transcripts, since all of the isolated RNA had been reverse transcribed. TCRdb keeps only in-frame clones here, not all; method: immunoSEQ multiplex PCR. In the table there are approximately 50,000 clones, 55% to 75% of which are singletons. The chain is built from TRBV5-4 and TRBJ1-1, with D perhaps matching TRBD1 (6 bases). The sequencing sample was made of stem cell memory CD4+ T cells from blood. The receptor's source is a woman aged 25 to 39 with type 1 diabetes. In DNA form, the CDR3 reads TGTGCCAGCAGCACGCCGGGACAACCGGGGACTGAAGCTTTCTTT. It specifies CASSTPGQPGTEAFF.